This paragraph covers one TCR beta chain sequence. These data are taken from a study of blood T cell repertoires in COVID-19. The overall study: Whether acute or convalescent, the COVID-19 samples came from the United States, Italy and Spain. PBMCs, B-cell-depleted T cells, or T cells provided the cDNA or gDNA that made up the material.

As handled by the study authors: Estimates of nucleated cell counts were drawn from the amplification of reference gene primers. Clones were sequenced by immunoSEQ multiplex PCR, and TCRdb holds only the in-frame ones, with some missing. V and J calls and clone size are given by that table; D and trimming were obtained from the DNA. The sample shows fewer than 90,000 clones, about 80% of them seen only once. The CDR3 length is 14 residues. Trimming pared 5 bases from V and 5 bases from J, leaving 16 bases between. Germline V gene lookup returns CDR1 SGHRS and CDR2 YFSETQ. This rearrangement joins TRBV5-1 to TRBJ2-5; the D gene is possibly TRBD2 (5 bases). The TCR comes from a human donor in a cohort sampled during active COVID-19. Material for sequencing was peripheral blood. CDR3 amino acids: CASRTGNQEETQYF. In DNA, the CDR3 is TGCGCCAGCAGGACGGGAAATCAGGAGGAGACCCAGTACTTC.